This is a list of T cell receptor beta chains from one sample in a study of beta chain features in type 1 diabetes. Generated by immunoSEQ multiplex PCR, the TCRdb table keeps only in-frame clones and is missing some. The table shows under 550,000 clones, with approximately 10% occurring only once. The source material was naive CD4+ T cells from blood. The source of these receptors is a woman aged 18-29 years in good health. Both conserved end residues are part of each CDR3. Each record gives: V gene, clone size, D gene, J gene, CDR3 protein, CDR3 DNA. D genes are given only for firm matches. Clone size appears in some rows only: once, few, many, or a class for an expanded clone.

V gene: TRBV18; clone size: few; D gene: NA; J gene: TRBJ2-3; CDR3 protein: CASSLGTIYADTQYF; CDR3 DNA: TGTGCCAGCTCACTCGGGACGATCTACGCAGATACGCAGTATTTT
V gene: TRBV4-3; clone size: NA; D gene: NA; J gene: TRBJ1-4; CDR3 protein: CASSQDLVGRSNEKLFF; CDR3 DNA: TGCGCCAGCAGCCAAGATCTAGTAGGGCGGTCTAATGAAAAACTGTTTTTT
V gene: TRBV11-2; clone size: NA; D gene: NA; J gene: TRBJ2-1; CDR3 protein: CASSLDRGGEQFF; CDR3 DNA: TGTGCCAGCAGCTTAGATCGAGGCGGTGAGCAGTTCTTC
V gene: TRBV5-4; clone size: NA; D gene: NA; J gene: TRBJ2-1; CDR3 protein: CASSSAVTKTAKAFF; CDR3 DNA: TGTGCCAGCAGCTCCGCAGTGACTAAGACAGCCAAGGCGTTCTTC
V gene: TRBV18; clone size: NA; D gene: NA; J gene: TRBJ2-7; CDR3 protein: CASSPRLDEQYF; CDR3 DNA: TGTGCCAGCTCACCACGGTTAGACGAGCAGTACTTC
V gene: TRBV27; clone size: NA; D gene: NA; J gene: TRBJ2-7; CDR3 protein: CASRTGPYEQYF; CDR3 DNA: TGTGCCAGTAGAACAGGGCCCTACGAGCAGTACTTC
V gene: TRBV7-9; clone size: NA; D gene: NA; J gene: TRBJ2-5; CDR3 protein: CASSLVWAGETQYF; CDR3 DNA: TGTGCCAGCAGCTTAGTGTGGGCCGGGGAGACCCAGTACTTC
V gene: TRBV6-5; clone size: NA; D gene: TRBD2; J gene: TRBJ2-3; CDR3 protein: CASSASGGADTQYF; CDR3 DNA: TGTGCCAGCAGTGCTAGCGGGGGGGCAGATACGCAGTATTTT
V gene: TRBV5-1; clone size: few; D gene: NA; J gene: TRBJ1-1; CDR3 protein: CASSLGVHTEAFF; CDR3 DNA: TGCGCCAGCAGCTTGGGGGTTCACACTGAAGCTTTCTTT
V gene: TRBV5-4; clone size: few; D gene: TRBD2; J gene: TRBJ2-5; CDR3 protein: CASSLVPAGVRETQYF; CDR3 DNA: TGTGCCAGCAGCTTGGTGCCGGCGGGGGTGCGGGAGACCCAGTACTTC
V gene: TRBV4-2; clone size: few; D gene: NA; J gene: TRBJ2-3; CDR3 protein: CASSKDYGYRTDTQYF; CDR3 DNA: TGTGCCAGCAGCAAAGATTACGGCTACCGCACAGATACGCAGTATTTT
V gene: TRBV15; clone size: NA; D gene: NA; J gene: TRBJ2-1; CDR3 protein: CATSMGVNNEQFF; CDR3 DNA: TGTGCCACCAGCATGGGGGTTAACAATGAGCAGTTCTTC
V gene: TRBV5-6; clone size: NA; D gene: NA; J gene: TRBJ2-4; CDR3 protein: CASSLAGEIAKNIQYF; CDR3 DNA: TGTGCCAGCAGCTTGGCGGGGGAGATAGCCAAAAACATTCAGTACTTC
V gene: TRBV28; clone size: few; D gene: NA; J gene: TRBJ1-1; CDR3 protein: CASSLYLGHLMNTEAFF; CDR3 DNA: TGTGCCAGCAGCCTTTATCTGGGACACCTGATGAACACTGAAGCTTTCTTT
V gene: TRBV30; clone size: NA; D gene: NA; J gene: TRBJ1-3; CDR3 protein: CAWTIGQGGNTIYF; CDR3 DNA: TGTGCCTGGACCATCGGGCAGGGTGGAAACACCATATATTTT
V gene: TRBV9; clone size: NA; D gene: TRBD1; J gene: TRBJ1-3; CDR3 protein: CASSAGQGGVGTIYF; CDR3 DNA: TGTGCCAGCAGCGCGGGACAGGGAGGGGTTGGCACCATATATTTT
V gene: TRBV4-2; clone size: NA; D gene: NA; J gene: TRBJ1-2; CDR3 protein: CASSQEGRLGGYTF; CDR3 DNA: TGTGCCAGCAGCCAAGAGGGACGCCTAGGCGGCTACACCTTC
V gene: TRBV7-9; clone size: few; D gene: TRBD1; J gene: TRBJ1-1; CDR3 protein: CASSSGQGNTEAFF; CDR3 DNA: TGTGCCAGCAGCTCGGGACAGGGTAACACTGAAGCTTTCTTT
V gene: TRBV9; clone size: few; D gene: TRBD2; J gene: TRBJ2-5; CDR3 protein: CASSRGASGEQETQYF; CDR3 DNA: TGTGCCAGCAGCCGCGGGGCTAGCGGCGAACAAGAGACCCAGTACTTC
V gene: TRBV2; clone size: few; D gene: TRBD1; J gene: TRBJ2-7; CDR3 protein: CASTGQGLAYEQYF; CDR3 DNA: TGTGCCAGCACCGGACAGGGACTCGCCTACGAGCAGTACTTC
V gene: TRBV7-2; clone size: NA; D gene: TRBD1; J gene: TRBJ1-4; CDR3 protein: CASSSDRGEKLFF; CDR3 DNA: TGTGCCAGCAGCTCCGACAGGGGTGAAAAACTGTTTTTT
V gene: TRBV30; clone size: NA; D gene: TRBD1; J gene: TRBJ1-2; CDR3 protein: CAWSGLPGQGADYGYTF; CDR3 DNA: TGTGCCTGGAGTGGTCTTCCTGGGCAGGGGGCAGACTATGGCTACACCTTC
V gene: TRBV5-4; clone size: NA; D gene: NA; J gene: TRBJ2-3; CDR3 protein: CASSPAGSTDTQYF; CDR3 DNA: TGTGCCAGCAGCCCCGCGGGGAGCACAGATACGCAGTATTTT
V gene: TRBV5-1; clone size: NA; D gene: TRBD1; J gene: TRBJ1-2; CDR3 protein: CASSTQGANYGYTF; CDR3 DNA: TGCGCCAGCAGCACCCAGGGGGCTAACTATGGCTACACCTTC
V gene: TRBV7-9; clone size: few; D gene: NA; J gene: TRBJ1-5; CDR3 protein: CASSLNNQPQHF; CDR3 DNA: TGTGCCAGCAGCTTAAACAATCAGCCCCAGCATTTT
V gene: TRBV29-1; clone size: many; D gene: TRBD2; J gene: TRBJ2-5; CDR3 protein: CSVMTSRGETQYF; CDR3 DNA: TGCAGCGTCATGACTAGCCGTGGGGAGACCCAGTACTTC
V gene: TRBV7-6; clone size: NA; D gene: NA; J gene: TRBJ2-3; CDR3 protein: CASSLVVATRNAKYF; CDR3 DNA: TGTGCCAGCAGCTTAGTGGTGGCAACTAGAAACGCAAAGTATTTT
V gene: TRBV30; clone size: few; D gene: NA; J gene: TRBJ2-3; CDR3 protein: CAWSTSDTQYF; CDR3 DNA: TGTGCCTGGAGTACGTCAGATACGCAGTATTTT
V gene: TRBV7-9; clone size: NA; D gene: NA; J gene: TRBJ2-5; CDR3 protein: CASSHPSRKTQYF; CDR3 DNA: TGTGCCAGCAGCCACCCGTCGAGAAAGACCCAGTACTTC
V gene: TRBV4-3; clone size: NA; D gene: NA; J gene: TRBJ2-3; CDR3 protein: CASSQERGRWVNTDTQYF; CDR3 DNA: TGCGCCAGCAGCCAAGAGCGGGGTAGATGGGTTAACACAGATACGCAGTATTTT
V gene: TRBV7-2; clone size: NA; D gene: NA; J gene: TRBJ2-7; CDR3 protein: CASSPLPYGDIYEQYF; CDR3 DNA: TGTGCCAGCAGCCCCCTACCCTACGGCGACATCTACGAGCAGTACTTC
V gene: TRBV5-4; clone size: few; D gene: TRBD2; J gene: TRBJ2-3; CDR3 protein: CASSFVGWRGTSGGTDTQYF; CDR3 DNA: TGTGCCAGCAGCTTTGTGGGATGGCGTGGGACTAGCGGGGGCACAGATACGCAGTATTTT
V gene: TRBV18; clone size: few; D gene: NA; J gene: TRBJ1-6; CDR3 protein: CASSRMSQGNSPLHF; CDR3 DNA: TGTGCCAGCTCACGAATGTCCCAAGGGAATTCACCCCTCCACTTT
V gene: TRBV10-3; clone size: many; D gene: NA; J gene: TRBJ2-6; CDR3 protein: CATRSSETGANVLTF; CDR3 DNA: TGTGCCACCAGGAGTTCAGAGACTGGGGCCAACGTCCTGACTTTC
V gene: TRBV7-2; clone size: NA; D gene: NA; J gene: TRBJ2-5; CDR3 protein: CASSSDGGLETQYF; CDR3 DNA: TGTGCCAGCAGCTCCGACGGGGGTTTGGAGACCCAGTACTTC
V gene: TRBV11-2; clone size: few; D gene: NA; J gene: TRBJ2-3; CDR3 protein: CASSSGPGFSKYF; CDR3 DNA: TGTGCCAGCAGCTCCGGACCCGGATTTTCTAAGTATTTT
V gene: TRBV18; clone size: few; D gene: NA; J gene: TRBJ2-4; CDR3 protein: CASSRSVGVENIQYF; CDR3 DNA: TGTGCCAGCTCACGATCGGTTGGAGTGGAAAACATTCAGTACTTC
V gene: TRBV12-5; clone size: few; D gene: NA; J gene: TRBJ2-5; CDR3 protein: CASGLEKGAGETQYF; CDR3 DNA: TGTGCTAGTGGTTTGGAAAAAGGTGCCGGAGAGACCCAGTACTTC
V gene: TRBV7-2; clone size: few; D gene: TRBD1; J gene: TRBJ2-7; CDR3 protein: CASSLQGAGEQYF; CDR3 DNA: TGTGCCAGCAGCTTACAGGGGGCAGGCGAGCAGTACTTC
V gene: TRBV7-2; clone size: once; D gene: NA; J gene: TRBJ2-2; CDR3 protein: CASSSGQSGELFF; CDR3 DNA: TGTGCCAGCAGCTCCGGACAGAGCGGGGAGCTGTTTTTT
V gene: TRBV6-1; clone size: NA; D gene: NA; J gene: TRBJ1-1; CDR3 protein: CASSAFGGGTEAFF; CDR3 DNA: TGTGCCAGCAGTGCCTTCGGTGGGGGGACTGAAGCTTTCTTT
V gene: TRBV30; clone size: few; D gene: NA; J gene: TRBJ1-1; CDR3 protein: CASGQLNTEAFF; CDR3 DNA: TGTGCCTCAGGACAGCTGAACACTGAAGCTTTCTTT
V gene: TRBV9; clone size: NA; D gene: NA; J gene: TRBJ2-3; CDR3 protein: CASSVVGELGTDTQYF; CDR3 DNA: TGTGCCAGCAGCGTAGTGGGAGAACTAGGGACAGATACGCAGTATTTT
V gene: TRBV28; clone size: few; D gene: NA; J gene: TRBJ1-1; CDR3 protein: CASSYDILAEAFF; CDR3 DNA: TGTGCCAGCAGCTATGACATTCTCGCTGAAGCTTTCTTT
V gene: TRBV11-3; clone size: once; D gene: NA; J gene: TRBJ1-1; CDR3 protein: CASSSPPRRNTEAFF; CDR3 DNA: TGTGCCAGCAGCTCGCCGCCCCGACGGAACACTGAAGCTTTCTTT
V gene: TRBV18; clone size: few; D gene: NA; J gene: TRBJ2-5; CDR3 protein: CASSLVGETQYF; CDR3 DNA: TGTGCCAGCTCACTAGTCGGAGAGACCCAGTACTTC
V gene: TRBV7-2; clone size: NA; D gene: NA; J gene: TRBJ2-5; CDR3 protein: CASSLNTVQETQYF; CDR3 DNA: TGTGCCAGCAGCTTGAACACCGTCCAAGAGACCCAGTACTTC
V gene: TRBV4-1; clone size: NA; D gene: NA; J gene: TRBJ2-4; CDR3 protein: CASSQGQLAKNIQYF; CDR3 DNA: TGCGCCAGCAGCCAAGGCCAGCTAGCCAAAAACATTCAGTACTTC
V gene: TRBV14; clone size: many; D gene: NA; J gene: TRBJ2-1; CDR3 protein: CASSRLGNSYNEQFF; CDR3 DNA: TGTGCCAGCAGCCGGTTAGGGAACTCCTACAATGAGCAGTTCTTC
V gene: TRBV29-1; clone size: few; D gene: NA; J gene: TRBJ2-5; CDR3 protein: CSVGGRASETQYF; CDR3 DNA: TGCAGCGTTGGAGGAAGAGCCTCAGAGACCCAGTACTTC
V gene: TRBV7-9; clone size: NA; D gene: NA; J gene: TRBJ2-5; CDR3 protein: CASSLSGTQETQYF; CDR3 DNA: TGTGCCAGCAGCTTATCCGGGACGCAAGAGACCCAGTACTTC
V gene: TRBV5-1; clone size: few; D gene: NA; J gene: TRBJ2-7; CDR3 protein: CASCKDPHLYEQYF; CDR3 DNA: TGCGCCAGCTGTAAGGACCCCCACCTCTACGAGCAGTACTTC
V gene: TRBV4-1; clone size: NA; D gene: TRBD2; J gene: TRBJ2-5; CDR3 protein: CASSQGRGGSPQETQYF; CDR3 DNA: TGCGCCAGCAGCCAAGGGAGGGGCGGGAGCCCGCAAGAGACCCAGTACTTC
V gene: TRBV9; clone size: few; D gene: NA; J gene: TRBJ2-4; CDR3 protein: CASSVAGFASIQYF; CDR3 DNA: TGTGCCAGCAGCGTAGCAGGCTTTGCCTCCATTCAGTACTTC
V gene: TRBV14; clone size: few; D gene: NA; J gene: TRBJ2-5; CDR3 protein: CASSRGGLRETQYF; CDR3 DNA: TGTGCCAGCAGCCGGGGCGGTTTGAGGGAGACCCAGTACTTC
V gene: TRBV7-9; clone size: NA; D gene: NA; J gene: TRBJ2-3; CDR3 protein: CASILGVTDTQYF; CDR3 DNA: TGTGCCAGCATCCTTGGGGTCACAGATACGCAGTATTTT
V gene: TRBV14; clone size: many; D gene: NA; J gene: TRBJ2-1; CDR3 protein: CASSLIGYSYNEQFF; CDR3 DNA: TGTGCCAGCAGCCTCATCGGGTACTCCTACAATGAGCAGTTCTTC
V gene: TRBV14; clone size: NA; D gene: TRBD1; J gene: TRBJ2-7; CDR3 protein: CASSQGGTGNIEQYF; CDR3 DNA: TGTGCCAGCAGCCAAGGCGGGACAGGGAACATCGAGCAGTACTTC
V gene: TRBV7-9; clone size: few; D gene: NA; J gene: TRBJ2-7; CDR3 protein: CASSLVAFSYEQYF; CDR3 DNA: TGTGCCAGCAGCTTAGTGGCCTTCTCCTACGAGCAGTACTTC
V gene: TRBV9; clone size: NA; D gene: NA; J gene: TRBJ1-4; CDR3 protein: CASSVGGQNEKLFF; CDR3 DNA: TGTGCCAGCAGCGTAGGTGGGCAGAATGAAAAACTGTTTTTT